Listed below are T cell receptor beta chains from one sample, sequenced in a study of vaccination and CD4 T cells after COVID-19. Via MiXCR, TCRdb re-called the PCR reads, giving one row per CDR3 protein. Here the sample spans about 13,000 distinct CDR3 sequences, 40% to 55% being singletons. For these receptors, no antigen is known. Specimen: CD4+ T cells from blood, cultured in vitro, collected after SARS-CoV-2 vaccination. The source is a human donor who had recovered from COVID-19. Each CDR3 is given with its conserved first and last residue. D genes are given only for firm matches. Size is omitted from some rows. Given values are once, few, many or a class for expanded clones.

V gene: TRBV15; J gene: TRBJ1-5; clone size: large; D gene: -; CDR3 DNA: TGTGCCACCAGCAGGATGGACGGGTGGGATCAGCCCCAGCATTTT; CDR3 protein: CATSRMDGWDQPQHF
V gene: TRBV6-1; J gene: TRBJ2-1; clone size: -; D gene: TRBD2; CDR3 DNA: TGTGCCAGCAGGCCCGGACTAGCGGGTTACAATGAGCAGTTCTTC; CDR3 protein: CASRPGLAGYNEQFF
V gene: TRBV20-1; J gene: TRBJ1-1; clone size: -; D gene: -; CDR3 DNA: TGCAGTGCTAGAGTGTTCGGGAACACTGAAGCTTTCTTT; CDR3 protein: CSARVFGNTEAFF
V gene: TRBV9; J gene: TRBJ1-1; clone size: -; D gene: -; CDR3 DNA: TGTGCCAGCAGCGTATCCGCCGGCAGAAACACTGAAGCTTTCTTT; CDR3 protein: CASSVSAGRNTEAFF
V gene: TRBV7-3; J gene: TRBJ2-1; clone size: -; D gene: -; CDR3 DNA: TGTGCCAGCAGCTCGGGACGGAGCTCCTACAATGAGCAGTTCTTC; CDR3 protein: CASSSGRSSYNEQFF
V gene: TRBV11-2; J gene: TRBJ2-2; clone size: once; D gene: -; CDR3 DNA: TGTGCCAGCAGCTTTTTAATCACCGGGGAGCTGTTTTTT; CDR3 protein: CASSFLITGELFF
V gene: TRBV2; J gene: TRBJ1-2; clone size: few; D gene: TRBD1; CDR3 DNA: TGTGCCAGCTGCCGGGACAGGAGTGACTATGGCTACACCTTC; CDR3 protein: CASCRDRSDYGYTF
V gene: TRBV5-1; J gene: TRBJ2-7; clone size: -; D gene: -; CDR3 DNA: TGCGCCAGCAGCCATGGTGCGGGGAGTGGCGACGAGCAGTACTTC; CDR3 protein: CASSHGAGSGDEQYF
V gene: TRBV2; J gene: TRBJ2-1; clone size: -; D gene: -; CDR3 DNA: TGTGCCAGCACCCGGGCCCCATCCTACAATGAGCAGTTCTTC; CDR3 protein: CASTRAPSYNEQFF
V gene: TRBV7-9; J gene: TRBJ2-5; clone size: few; D gene: TRBD1; CDR3 DNA: TGTGCCAGCAACCTCGGGACAGGGACCCAAGAGACCCAGTACTTC; CDR3 protein: CASNLGTGTQETQYF
V gene: TRBV7-2; J gene: TRBJ1-2; clone size: -; D gene: TRBD1; CDR3 DNA: TGTGCCAGCAGCTTAATGGTTGGGACAGGGGGGGGAGGCTACACCTTC; CDR3 protein: CASSLMVGTGGGGYTF
V gene: TRBV10-2; J gene: TRBJ1-1; clone size: -; D gene: -; CDR3 DNA: TGCGCCAGCAGTGAACGGTACTCAAACACTGAAGCTTTCTTT; CDR3 protein: CASSERYSNTEAFF
V gene: TRBV7-2; J gene: TRBJ1-6; clone size: -; D gene: -; CDR3 DNA: TGTGCCAGCAGTCCGTCCTATTTAAGGGTCCCTCAGTCACCCCTCCACTTT; CDR3 protein: CASSPSYLRVPQSPLHF
V gene: TRBV6-1; J gene: TRBJ2-3; clone size: -; D gene: -; CDR3 DNA: TGTGCCAGCAGCCCAGGTAGTGCGGGTCGCACAGATACGCAGTATTTT; CDR3 protein: CASSPGSAGRTDTQYF
V gene: TRBV20-1; J gene: TRBJ2-3; clone size: few; D gene: TRBD2; CDR3 DNA: TGCAGTGCTTGGGGGGGAGGGACTAGCGGGAGAATGGGGACAGATACGCAGTATTTT; CDR3 protein: CSAWGGGTSGRMGTDTQYF
V gene: TRBV6-1; J gene: TRBJ1-4; clone size: -; D gene: -; CDR3 DNA: TGTGCCAGCCGCGGGGGGGCCTCGAGGGAAAAACTGTTTTTT; CDR3 protein: CASRGGASREKLFF
V gene: TRBV28; J gene: TRBJ1-2; clone size: -; D gene: -; CDR3 DNA: TGTGCCAGCAGTTCGGAGTCAGTTAACTATGGCTACACCTTC; CDR3 protein: CASSSESVNYGYTF
V gene: TRBV19; J gene: TRBJ1-1; clone size: once; D gene: -; CDR3 DNA: TGTGCCAGTACCGAAGACAGGCGAGAAGCTTTCTTT; CDR3 protein: CASTEDRREAFF